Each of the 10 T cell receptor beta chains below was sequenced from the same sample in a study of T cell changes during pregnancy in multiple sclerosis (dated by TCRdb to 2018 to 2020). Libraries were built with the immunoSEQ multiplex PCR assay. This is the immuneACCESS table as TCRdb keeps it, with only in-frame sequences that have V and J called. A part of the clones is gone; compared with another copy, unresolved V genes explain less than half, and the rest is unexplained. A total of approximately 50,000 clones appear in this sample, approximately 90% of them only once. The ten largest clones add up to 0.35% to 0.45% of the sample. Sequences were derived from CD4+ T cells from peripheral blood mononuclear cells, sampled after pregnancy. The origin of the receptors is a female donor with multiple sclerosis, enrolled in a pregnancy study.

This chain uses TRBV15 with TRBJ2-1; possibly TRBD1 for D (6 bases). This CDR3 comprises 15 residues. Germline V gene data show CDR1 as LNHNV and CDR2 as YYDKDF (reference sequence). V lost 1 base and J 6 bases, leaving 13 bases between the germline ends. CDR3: CATSRGGNRANEQFF. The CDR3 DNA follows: TGTGCCACCAGCAGAGGGGGTAACAGGGCCAATGAGCAGTTCTTC.

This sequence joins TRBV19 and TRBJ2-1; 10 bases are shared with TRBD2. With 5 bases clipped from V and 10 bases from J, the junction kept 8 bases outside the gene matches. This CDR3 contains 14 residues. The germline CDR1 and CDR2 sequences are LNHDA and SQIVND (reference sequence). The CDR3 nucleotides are TGTGCCAGTAGTTTCCCTAGCGGGAGTCGAGAGCAGTTCTTC. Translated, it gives CASSFPSGSREQFF.

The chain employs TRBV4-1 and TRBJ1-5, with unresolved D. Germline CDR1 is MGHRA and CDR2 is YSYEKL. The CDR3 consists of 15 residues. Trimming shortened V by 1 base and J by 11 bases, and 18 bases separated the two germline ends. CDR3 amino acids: CASSQGTAAFWAQHF. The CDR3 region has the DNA TGCGCCAGCAGCCAAGGAACAGCCGCGTTTTGGGCCCAGCATTTT.

CDR3 in amino acids: CASSKSDRAIGNTIYF. In nucleotides, the CDR3 is TGTGCCAGCAGCAAATCTGACAGGGCCATTGGAAACACCATATATTTT. V usage is TRBV7-9 and J usage is TRBJ1-3; TRBD1 aligns across 7 bases. Germline V gives CDR1 SEHNR, CDR2 FQNEAQ (reference sequence). The J segment lost 3 bases and the V segment lost 5 bases, leaving 10 bases of the junction unmatched. CDR3 length: 16 residues.

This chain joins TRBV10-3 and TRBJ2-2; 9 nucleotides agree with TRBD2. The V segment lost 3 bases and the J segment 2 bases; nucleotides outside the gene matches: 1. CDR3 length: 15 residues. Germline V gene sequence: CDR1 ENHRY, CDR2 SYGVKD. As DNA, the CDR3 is TGTGCCATCAGTGACCTAGCGGGAAACACCGGGGAGCTGTTTTTT. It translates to CAISDLAGNTGELFF.

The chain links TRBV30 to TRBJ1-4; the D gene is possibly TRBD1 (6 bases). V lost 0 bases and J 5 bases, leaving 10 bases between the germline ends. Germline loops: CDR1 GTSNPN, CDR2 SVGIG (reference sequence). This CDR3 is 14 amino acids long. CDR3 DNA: TGTGCCTGGAGTGTACAACAGGGAAATGAAAAACTGTTTTTT. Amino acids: CAWSVQQGNEKLFF. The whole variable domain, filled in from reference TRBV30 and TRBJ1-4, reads SQTIHQWPATLVQPVGSPLSLECTVEGTSNPNLYWYRQAAGRGLQLLFYSVGIGQISSEVPQNLSASRPQDRQFILSSKKLLLSDSGFYLCAWSVQQGNEKLFFGSGTQLSVL.

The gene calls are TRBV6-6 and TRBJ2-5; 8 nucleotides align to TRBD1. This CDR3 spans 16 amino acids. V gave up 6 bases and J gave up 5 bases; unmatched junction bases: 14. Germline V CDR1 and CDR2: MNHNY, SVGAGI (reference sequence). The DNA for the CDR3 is TGTGCCAGCAGAGCAGGCAGGGGGCGTTTAGAGGAGACCCAGTACTTC. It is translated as CASRAGRGRLEETQYF.

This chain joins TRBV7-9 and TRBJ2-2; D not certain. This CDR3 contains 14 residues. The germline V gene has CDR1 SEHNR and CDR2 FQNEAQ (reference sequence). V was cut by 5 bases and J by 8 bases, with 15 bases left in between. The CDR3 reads CASSPAIVSGELFF. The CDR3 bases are TGTGCCAGCAGCCCCGCAATAGTGTCGGGGGAGCTGTTTTTT.

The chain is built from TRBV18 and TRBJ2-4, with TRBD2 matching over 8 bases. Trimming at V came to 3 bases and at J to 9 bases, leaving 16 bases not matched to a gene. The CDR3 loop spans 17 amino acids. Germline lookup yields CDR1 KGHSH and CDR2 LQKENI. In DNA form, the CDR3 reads TGTGCCAGCTCACCCGCGGGACGCCCAGCGGGAGAGGGCATTCAGTACTTC. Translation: CASSPAGRPAGEGIQYF.

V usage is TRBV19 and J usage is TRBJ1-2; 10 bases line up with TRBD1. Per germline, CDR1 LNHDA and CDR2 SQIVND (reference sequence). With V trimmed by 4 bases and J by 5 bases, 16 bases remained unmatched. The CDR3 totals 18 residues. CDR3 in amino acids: CASSTSNPTGGSPYGYTF. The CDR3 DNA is TGTGCCAGTAGTACCTCCAACCCGACAGGGGGCTCCCCTTATGGCTACACCTTC.